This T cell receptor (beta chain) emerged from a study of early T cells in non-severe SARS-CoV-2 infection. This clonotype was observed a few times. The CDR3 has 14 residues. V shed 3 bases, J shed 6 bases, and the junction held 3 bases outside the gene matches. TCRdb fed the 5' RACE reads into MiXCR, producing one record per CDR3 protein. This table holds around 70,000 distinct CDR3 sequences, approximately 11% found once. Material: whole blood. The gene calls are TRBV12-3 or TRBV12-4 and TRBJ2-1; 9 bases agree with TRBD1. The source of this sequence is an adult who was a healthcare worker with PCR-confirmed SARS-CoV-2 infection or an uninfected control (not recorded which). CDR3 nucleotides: TGTGCCAGCAGTTTCGCGGGACAGGGCAATGAGCAGTTCTTC. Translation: CASSFAGQGNEQFF.